The 26 T cell receptor beta chains below all came from one sample that was sequenced in a study of cytomegalovirus exposure and HLA in healthy donors. The PCR made use of 60 Vbeta and 13 Jbeta primers. Profiling relied on immunoSEQ multiplex PCR, and the TCRdb table lists in-frame clones only, not all of them. Here the sample spans about 150,000 clones, around three quarters being singletons. Source material: PBMCs. All receptors come from a woman aged 40 to 50 in good health and CMV-seronegative.

The chain couples TRBV6-1 to TRBJ2-5, with 8 bases lining up with TRBD1. The V and J ends lost 5 bases and 2 bases, in that order; junction bases with no gene match: 4. Germline lookup yields CDR1 MNHNS and CDR2 SASEGT. The CDR3 runs to 14 residues. This CDR3 reads CASSLQGGQETQYF. CDR3 DNA sequence: TGTGCCAGCAGTCTACAGGGGGGACAAGAGACCCAGTACTTC.

The J gene is TRBJ1-2, the V gene TRBV18; no clear D. This CDR3 contains 12 residues. Trimming shortened V by 6 bases and J by 8 bases, and 13 bases separated the two germline ends. Germline lookup yields CDR1 KGHSH and CDR2 LQKENI. The CDR3 protein is CASSSRRWGYTF. The CDR3 coding sequence is TGTGCCAGCTCTTCGCGCCGGTGGGGCTACACCTTC.

This clone showed up just once. This rearrangement joins TRBV7-9 to TRBJ1-2, with a weak D call TRBD1 (5 bases). This CDR3 has 11 amino acids. Trimming removed 2 bases at V and 8 bases at J, with 6 bases between. Germline-derived CDR1 and CDR2 are SEHNR and FQNEAQ (reference sequence). The CDR3 DNA reads TGTGCCAGCAGCTTAAGGGGAGGCTACACCTTC. Translation gives CASSLRGGYTF.

The chain employs TRBV4-2 and TRBJ1-6; tentatively, D is TRBD1 (5 bases). V was trimmed by 0 bases and J by 7 bases, leaving 13 bases between them. This CDR3 comprises 16 residues. Germline-derived CDR1 and CDR2 are LGHNA and YNFKEQ. The CDR3 DNA reads as TGTGCCAGCAGCCAAGACGAGCCAGGGCGAAATTCACCCCTCCACTTT. This codes for CASSQDEPGRNSPLHF.

This clone turned up a few times. Different DNA sequences within this sample yield the same CDR3. The gene calls are TRBV7-2 and TRBJ2-7; possibly TRBD2 for D (6 bases). CDR1 is SGHTA, CDR2 FQGNSA, per germline. The CDR3 loop spans 13 amino acids. V lost 5 bases and J lost 3, with 11 bases in between. CDR3 coding DNA: TGTGCCAGCAGCCTAGGGACTTTCTACGAGCAGTACTTC. Translation gives CASSLGTFYEQYF.

J is TRBJ2-7 and V is TRBV4-2; TRBD1 aligns across 9 bases. This CDR3 region has 15 residues. J was trimmed by 5 bases and V by 0 bases; bases with no gene match: 5. Per the germline V gene, CDR1 is LGHNA and CDR2 is YNFKEQ. In DNA form, the CDR3 reads TGTGCCAGCAGCCAAGAAGGGACAGGGTTCCACGAGCAGTACTTC. Translated, it gives CASSQEGTGFHEQYF.

A few counts support this clone. The chain recombines TRBV28 with TRBJ1-4, with 9 bases lining up with TRBD1. This CDR3 contains 14 residues. Germline values: CDR1 MDHEN, CDR2 SYDVKM. Trimming at V came to 5 bases and at J to 6 bases, leaving 4 bases not matched to a gene. CDR3 region: CASSPGTGYEKLFF. In DNA, the CDR3 is TGTGCCAGCAGTCCAGGGACAGGGTATGAAAAACTGTTTTTT.

The chain joins TRBV11-2 to TRBJ1-2; D is undetermined. Trimming took 5 bases from V and 0 from J, leaving 10 bases between them. Germline loops: CDR1 SGHAT, CDR2 FQNNGV. The CDR3 contains 14 residues. Here the CDR3 reads CASSAQTANYGYTF. For the CDR3, the DNA is TGTGCCAGCAGCGCGCAAACGGCTAACTATGGCTACACCTTC.

The V call is TRBV28, the J call TRBJ1-5; 7 bases fit TRBD1. The CDR3 is 14 amino acids. V lost 6 bases and J lost 1; bases outside the gene matches: 3. CDR1 and CDR2 from the germline V gene are MDHEN and SYDVKM. The DNA for the CDR3 is TGTGCCAGCAGGGAACAGGGGAGCAATCAGCCCCAGCATTTT. Protein: CASREQGSNQPQHF.

This rearrangement joins TRBV7-6 to TRBJ1-2; D perhaps matches TRBD1 (6 bases). V shed 5 bases and J shed 8 bases, with 15 bases lying between them. The germline V gene encodes CDR1 SGHVS and CDR2 FNYEAQ. CDR3 length: 13 residues. CDR3 bases: TGTGCCAGCAGCCTCGGACAGTGGGAGGGCTACACCTTC. It specifies CASSLGQWEGYTF. The complete variable domain, with remaining parts taken from reference TRBV7-6 and TRBJ1-2, reads GAGVSQSPRYKVTKRGQDVALRCDPISGHVSLYWYRQALGQGPEFLTYFNYEAQQDKSGLPNDRFSAERPEGSISTLTIQRTEQRDSAMYRCASSLGQWEGYTFGSGTRLTVV.

Here the CDR3 reads CASSSTGSNTEAFF. DNA of the CDR3: TGCGCCAGCAGTTCGACAGGGTCGAACACTGAAGCTTTCTTT. The V gene is TRBV5-1, the J gene TRBJ1-1; TRBD1 aligns across 7 bases. The V segment lost 5 bases and the J segment 1 base; nucleotides outside the gene matches: 5. This CDR3 region has 14 residues. CDR1 is SGHRS and CDR2 is YFSETQ in the germline V gene.

This chain connects TRBV2 to TRBJ2-5, with 10 bases identical to TRBD2. V lost 5 bases to trimming and J lost 3 bases; unmatched junction nucleotides: 3. The V gene's germline CDR1 is SNHLY and CDR2 FYNNEI. The CDR3 contains 14 residues. This CDR3 reads CASSYLAGEETQYF. The CDR3 region has the DNA TGTGCCAGCAGTTATCTAGCGGGAGAAGAGACCCAGTACTTC.

The CDR3 DNA follows: TGCGCCAGCAGCTTTGCTAGCGGGGGACCAGATACGCAGTATTTT. Its protein is CASSFASGGPDTQYF. The chain uses TRBV5-1 and TRBJ2-3, with 10 bases fitting TRBD2. The V segment lost 2 bases and the J segment 4 bases; nucleotides outside the gene matches: 4. The CDR3 extends over 15 amino acids. Germline V lookup: CDR1 SGHRS, CDR2 YFSETQ.

V gene TRBV5-8 combines with J gene TRBJ2-7; 7 bases map to TRBD2. The CDR3 runs to 16 residues. Germline lookup yields CDR1 SGHTS and CDR2 YDEGEE. J lost 7 bases, V lost 4 bases, and 17 bases had no gene match. The DNA for the CDR3 is TGTGCCAGCAGCGAAAGACTAGCTTCGCCCTTTGGAGAGCAGTACTTC. This sequence encodes CASSERLASPFGEQYF.

The V and J genes are TRBV28 and TRBJ1-2; TRBD1 aligns across 9 bases. The CDR3 sequence is 12 residues long. In germline, CDR1 is MDHEN, CDR2 SYDVKM. The junction had 4 bases not matched to a gene; V was cut back by 7 bases and J by 7 bases. CDR3 protein: CASTQGAGGYTF. CDR3 coding DNA: TGTGCCAGCACACAGGGGGCAGGTGGCTACACCTTC.

This chain joins TRBV14 and TRBJ2-5, with 9 bases aligning to TRBD2. Trimming cost V 1 base and J 5 bases; bases outside gene matches: 5. This CDR3 comprises 15 residues. CDR1 and CDR2 from the germline V gene are SGHDN and FVKESK. The chain's CDR3 is CASSQVSGRWETQYF. The CDR3 DNA reads TGTGCCAGCAGCCAAGTCAGCGGGAGGTGGGAGACCCAGTACTTC. Looking up the rest from reference TRBV14 and TRBJ2-5 gives the full variable domain: EAGVTQFPSHSVIEKGQTVTLRCDPISGHDNLYWYRRVMGKEIKFLLHFVKESKQDESGMPNNRFLAERTGGTYSTLKVQPAELEDSGVYFCASSQVSGRWETQYFGPGTRLLVL.

The rearrangement uses TRBV11-2 and TRBJ2-3; D call uncertain. Germline V gene data show CDR1 as SGHAT and CDR2 as FQNNGV. The CDR3 runs to 16 residues. With 1 base removed from V and 2 bases from J, the gap between germline ends came to 13 bases. CDR3 nucleotides: TGTGCCAGCAGCTTAGGCAGGCGCCTCCTCACAGATACGCAGTATTTT. The encoded protein is CASSLGRRLLTDTQYF.

This chain connects TRBV10-2 to TRBJ1-2, with D perhaps matching TRBD1 (5 bases). CDR1 is WSHSY, CDR2 SAAADI, per germline. The CDR3 contains 16 residues. V gave up 0 bases and J gave up 4 bases, with 15 bases separating them. The CDR3 here is CASSESSGGNIYGYTF. DNA of the CDR3: TGCGCCAGCAGTGAGTCATCGGGGGGGAACATCTATGGCTACACCTTC.

The rearrangement joins TRBV13 to TRBJ2-7; tentatively, D is TRBD1 (5 bases). Germline assignment: CDR1 PRHDT and CDR2 FYEKMQ (reference sequence). V lost 1 base, J lost 3 bases, and 16 bases lay in between. This CDR3 is 16 amino acids long. CDR3 loop: CASSLAQGSDLYEQYF. The CDR3 DNA reads TGTGCCAGCAGCTTAGCCCAGGGTTCGGACCTCTACGAGCAGTACTTC.

The chain links TRBV2 to TRBJ2-3, with D perhaps matching TRBD1 (5 bases). Trimming removed 2 bases at V and 0 bases at J, with 9 bases between. The CDR3 has 15 residues. Per the germline V gene, CDR1 is SNHLY and CDR2 is FYNNEI. CDR3 bases: TGTGCCAGCAGTGAAACAACAGGCAGCACAGATACGCAGTATTTT. It specifies CASSETTGSTDTQYF.

The V call is TRBV5-1, the J call TRBJ2-3; a weak D match, TRBD2 (6 bases). The CDR3 is made up of 16 amino acids. The V and J ends lost 4 bases and 1 base respectively, with 16 bases between them. CDR1 and CDR2 (germline): SGHRS, YFSETQ. The CDR3 here is CASSPPVAERTDTQYF. CDR3 sequence (DNA): TGCGCCAGCAGCCCGCCGGTAGCGGAGCGCACAGATACGCAGTATTTT. The full variable domain, completed using reference TRBV5-1 and TRBJ2-3, is KAGVTQTPRYLIKTRGQQVTLSCSPISGHRSVSWYQQTPGQGLQFLFEYFSETQRNKGNFPGRFSGRQFSNSRSEMNVSTLELGDSALYLCASSPPVAERTDTQYFGPGTRLTVL.

This clone was detected a few times. The chain joins TRBV5-1 to TRBJ1-1, with TRBD1 matching 8 bases. Trimming removed 5 bases from V and 3 bases from J; junction bases left unmatched: 6. This CDR3 is built from 14 residues. Germline V CDR1 and CDR2: SGHRS, YFSETQ. CDR3 in amino acids: CASRRAGGDTEAFF. The CDR3 nucleotides read TGCGCCAGCAGGCGGGCAGGGGGCGACACTGAAGCTTTCTTT.

The chain recombines TRBV6-5 with TRBJ1-2, with D possibly matching TRBD1 (6 bases). V lost 0 bases and J 2 bases, leaving 7 bases between the germline ends. The CDR3 contains 14 residues. From germline, CDR1 is MNHEY and CDR2 SVGAGI. The CDR3 DNA reads as TGTGCCAGCAGTTACTCGGGGACAAACTATGGCTACACCTTC. Its protein product is CASSYSGTNYGYTF.

V usage is TRBV5-4 and J usage is TRBJ2-3; 10 nucleotides match TRBD2. V dropped 7 bases and J dropped 3; count of bases not matched to a gene: 5. The CDR3 is made up of 14 amino acids. From germline, CDR1 is SGHNT and CDR2 YYREEE (reference sequence). The CDR3 loop is CASSSGGVTDTQYF. The CDR3 nucleotides read TGTGCCAGCTCGAGCGGGGGGGTGACAGATACGCAGTATTTT.

The chain employs TRBV7-6 and TRBJ1-5; the D gene is possibly TRBD1 (6 bases). Germline assignment: CDR1 SGHVS and CDR2 FNYEAQ. The CDR3 has 14 amino acids. V shed 3 bases and J shed 7 bases, with 13 bases lying between them. DNA for the CDR3: TGTGCCAGCAGCTTTGAAATACAGGGCCAGCCCCAGCATTTT. Translated: CASSFEIQGQPQHF.

CDR3 nucleotide sequence: TGTGCCTGGAGTGTACGAGGGGAAGCTTTCTTT. Its protein product is CAWSVRGEAFF. The chain couples TRBV30 to TRBJ1-1, with unresolved D. Trimming took 0 bases from V and 8 from J, leaving 7 bases between them. CDR1 is GTSNPN and CDR2 is SVGIG in the germline V gene (reference sequence). The length of the CDR3 is 11 residues.